Described below is a single T cell receptor beta chain sequence and its context. This specimen belongs to a study of T cells in localized non-small cell lung cancer. Clones were sequenced by immunoSEQ multiplex PCR, and TCRdb holds only the in-frame ones, with some missing. The table has 90,000 or so clones, approximately 88% seen once; the top ten hold 15%. V lost 1 base to trimming and J lost 8 bases, with 17 bases between them. There are 16 residues in the CDR3. CDR1 is SGHTA and CDR2 is FQGNSA in the germline V gene. The sequencing here drew on peripheral blood, taken before any cancer treatment. The TCR was taken from a man between 35 and 75 years old with stage I squamous cell lung carcinoma. The chain combines TRBV7-2 with TRBJ1-4, with D possibly TRBD1 on 6 matching bases. This CDR3 reads CASSLEVGARGEKLFF. The DNA for the CDR3 is TGTGCCAGCAGCTTAGAAGTGGGGGCGCGAGGGGAAAAACTGTTTTTT.